The sequence of this T cell receptor beta chain was determined in a study of blood T cell repertoires in COVID-19 (dated by TCRdb to 2020 to 2021). In the study overall: Collaborator samples came from the United States, Italy and Spain and covered acute and convalescent phases of COVID-19. The material from the prospective study consisted of cDNA or gDNA derived from T cells, B-cell-depleted T cells, or PBMCs. Deeply sampled blood TCRbeta repertoires from subjects exposed to, actively infected with, or recovered from COVID-19 were included in the dataset. The repertoires were released in a freely available public database intended as a resource for research on the immune response to SARS-CoV-2. Samples came from the ongoing ImmuneRACE study (first 160 participants) plus 1,254 subjects from 6 global collaborators. A de-identified subject ID, COVID-19 status, age in years and sex were almost always included in the sample metadata. Where HLA class I and class II types were available, the types were taken from metadata supplied by the sample provider, not from assay-based typing. The paper's findings and limits, for the study overall: Clinical and demographic metadata were provided uncurated, with the amount varying by source and participant.

V is cut by 3 bases and J by 11 bases, and the space between the germline ends is 13 bases. From cysteine to phenylalanine, the CDR3 is 11 amino acids long. Solely the CDR3 DNA is kept, with 33 bases framed from the first base. CDR1 and CDR2 are read off the germline V gene (reference sequence) as DFQATT and SNEGSKA. Each collaborating institution followed its own protocols to collect whole blood in K2EDTA tubes. For TCRbeta analysis, collaborators shipped samples as frozen whole blood, isolated PBMCs, or DNA extracted from either of those sample types. Comment on this clone: Its target antigen remains unknown. No base qualities exist here, and no much larger clone lies one base off it.

TCRbeta CDR3 regions were amplified from genomic DNA using the immunoSEQ Assay, a bias-controlled multiplex PCR. The original methods were these. The number of nucleated cells in each sample was estimated from the amplification of reference gene primers within the assay. To quantify the absolute abundance of each unique TCRbeta CDR3 rearrangement, sequence reads were collapsed and filtered. For each sample, productive Simpson clonality was calculated by taking the square root of Simpson's diversity index across productive rearrangements. TCRdb retrieved this table from immuneACCESS and kept in-frame rearrangements only. Not all clones are present; in checked studies, unresolved V genes account for under half, and no reason is known for the remainder. That table is the source of V, J and clone size, and D and trimming were worked out from the DNA. In this sample the table shows roughly 270,000 clones, roughly 85% of which occur a single time. The top ten clonotypes cover 4% to 6% of the sample.

Sequencing input: peripheral blood. This sequence was found in a man between 50 and 59 years old with active or convalescent COVID-19. The chain joins TRBV20-1 to TRBJ1-1; the D gene is not confidently resolved. The nucleotides read TGCAGTGCTAGGCGGGCAGCGATGGCTTTCTTT. Translated, this gives CSARRAAMAFF.